These 32 T cell receptor beta chains were all obtained from the same sample, sequenced in a study of T-cell memory formation after mild COVID-19. Each CDR3 protein gets one entry after TCRdb re-called the 5' RACE reads with MiXCR. This sample has 150,000 to 200,000 distinct CDR3 sequences, with 11% found just once. Material: PBMCs or a T cell subset sorted from them (not recorded which). Source of these receptors: a young man who had mild COVID-19 (a few samples of this study predate the infection). Cell type and time point are not known.

This clonotype was seen more than once but under ten times. V gene TRBV7-3 combines with J gene TRBJ2-1, with unresolved D. Germline CDR1 is SGHTA and CDR2 is FQGTGA. The germline V and J ends were trimmed by 1 base and 7 bases, with 23 bases remaining between them. CDR3 length: 18 amino acids. This CDR3 reads CASSLISPPSPPLNEQFF. The CDR3 DNA is TGTGCCAGCAGCTTAATATCCCCACCCAGCCCCCCTCTGAATGAGCAGTTCTTC.

The chain uses TRBV5-4 and TRBJ1-4; TRBD1 matches 9 bases. Losses at the gene ends were 4 bases for V and 7 bases for J; bases not matched to a gene: 5. This CDR3 contains 14 residues. The germline V gene encodes CDR1 SGHNT and CDR2 YYREEE (reference sequence). CDR3 nucleotides: TGTGCCAGCAGCAAACAGGGGGCGGTTGAAAAACTGTTTTTT. Protein sequence: CASSKQGAVEKLFF. The full variable domain, its missing parts supplied by reference TRBV5-4 and TRBJ1-4, is ETGVTQSPTHLIKTRGQQVTLRCSSQSGHNTVSWYQQALGQGPQFIFQYYREEENGRGNFPPRFSGLQFPNYSSELNVNALELDDSALYLCASSKQGAVEKLFFGSGTQLSVL.

In this sample, this clonotype turned up a few times. The chain is built from TRBV1 and TRBJ2-7; TRBD1, the table's D call, lacks a check against the DNA. TRBV1 is given as a pseudogene. The CDR3 runs to 12 residues. CDR3 region: CTSSRRAPQQYV. DNA of the CDR3: TGCACCAGCAGCCGCCGCGCTCCCCAGCAGTACGTC.

The sample holds many counts of this clonotype. The V gene is TRBV5-5, the J gene TRBJ1-1; D remains ambiguous. The V end was cut by 2 bases, the J end by 5 bases, with 13 bases between. CDR1 SGHKS and CDR2 YYEKEE come from the germline V gene (reference sequence). The CDR3 is 14 residues long. CDR3 DNA sequence: TGTGCCAGCAGCTTCGGTATGTTGGGGACTGAAGCTTTCTTT. This translates into CASSFGMLGTEAFF.

The sample holds many counts of this clonotype. The rearrangement uses TRBV10-3 and TRBJ1-5; 7 bases are shared with TRBD1. CDR1 is ENHRY and CDR2 is SYGVKD in the germline V gene. The CDR3 runs 14 residues. With 4 bases clipped from V and 3 bases from J, the junction kept 3 bases outside the gene matches. The CDR3 nucleotides are TGTGCCATCAGTGGGGACAGCTTCAATCAGCCCCAGCATTTT. This codes for CAISGDSFNQPQHF.

This clonotype was observed a handful of times. This chain joins TRBV5-6 and TRBJ1-4; possibly TRBD1 for D (5 bases). The CDR3 is 15 residues long. Trimming pared 7 bases from V and 4 bases from J, leaving 17 bases between. Looked up from germline, CDR1 is SGHDT and CDR2 is YYEEEE. Here the CDR3 DNA reads TGTGCCAGCTGCTCCCCGGGACGAGGTAATGAAAAACTGTTTTTT. Residues: CASCSPGRGNEKLFF. The variable domain in full, completed from reference TRBV5-6 and TRBJ1-4, reads DAGVTQSPTHLIKTRGQQVTLRCSPKSGHDTVSWYQQALGQGPQFIFQYYEEEERQRGNFPDRFSGHQFPNYSSELNVNALLLGDSALYLCASCSPGRGNEKLFFGSGTQLSVL.

V and J are TRBV25-1 and TRBJ2-3, with D possibly TRBD1 on 5 matching bases. The germline V gene encodes CDR1 MGHDK and CDR2 SYGVNS. This CDR3 spans 17 amino acids. V was cut by 5 bases and J by 4 bases, with 22 bases left in between. CDR3 loop: CASSQRTVGEGADTQYF. The CDR3 bases are TGTGCCAGCAGTCAGAGGACCGTAGGGGAAGGAGCAGATACGCAGTATTTT.

This clonotype was detected ten times or more. The germline gene is not matched at one end of the junction; a read error may be the cause. V usage is TRBV7-7 and J usage is TRBJ2-5; 8 nucleotides match TRBD1. This CDR3 is 15 amino acids long. CDR1 is SSHAT, CDR2 FNYEAQ, per germline (reference sequence). The CDR3 sequence is CASSAPGTGGETQYF. As DNA, the CDR3 is TGTGCTAGCAGCGCCCCCGGGACAGGTGGAGAGACCCAGTACTTC.

The rearrangement links TRBV20-1 to TRBJ2-1, with TRBD1 matching over 8 bases. Germline V gene data show CDR1 as DFQATT and CDR2 as SNEGSKA (reference sequence). V was clipped by 5 bases and J by 6 bases; unmatched bases: 3. There are 12 residues in the CDR3. The CDR3 sequence: CSAPDRGNEQFF. The DNA for the CDR3 is TGCAGTGCTCCTGACAGGGGCAATGAGCAGTTCTTC.

V usage is TRBV19 and J usage is TRBJ1-5; TRBD1 agrees at 8 bases. The junction had 6 bases not matched to a gene; V was cut back by 5 bases and J by 0 bases. CDR1 is LNHDA, CDR2 SQIVND, per germline (reference sequence). The CDR3 is made up of 16 amino acids. The CDR3 protein is CASSGTGANSNQPQHF. DNA of the CDR3: TGTGCCAGTAGTGGGACAGGAGCAAATAGCAATCAGCCCCAGCATTTT.

This clonotype was counted ten times or more. This sequence joins TRBV5-1 and TRBJ2-2; 9 nucleotides agree with TRBD2. The germline CDR1 and CDR2 sequences are SGHRS and YFSETQ. The V segment lost 8 bases and the J segment 2 bases; nucleotides outside the gene matches: 4. This CDR3 has 14 residues. CDR3 DNA: TGCGCCAGTGAGCGGGGGGCAAACACCGGGGAGCTGTTTTTT. This gives the protein CASERGANTGELFF.

The V gene is TRBV5-6, the J gene TRBJ2-2; D is uncertain. CDR1 is SGHDT and CDR2 is YYEEEE in the germline V gene. V lost 2 bases, J lost 13 bases, and 27 bases lay in between. The CDR3 is 17 amino acids. The CDR3 nucleotides read TGTGCCAGCAGCTTACCCTTAACCCCGGGCCAGCCTGGGTCGCTGTTTTTT. Amino acid sequence: CASSLPLTPGQPGSLFF.

This clonotype turned up a few times. The chain is built from TRBV5-1 and TRBJ2-1; 11 positions match TRBD2. CDR3 length equals 15 residues. The junction had 9 bases not matched to a gene; V was cut back by 2 bases and J by 11 bases. Per the germline V gene, CDR1 is SGHRS and CDR2 is YFSETQ. CDR3 coding DNA: TGCGCCAGCAGCTTATTAGCGGGGGGGCAGGGAAAGCAGTTCTTC. This gives the protein CASSLLAGGQGKQFF.

This clonotype was detected many times. The V and J genes are TRBV5-5 and TRBJ2-5, with TRBD1 matching 11 bases. V trimming: 4 bases; J trimming: 4 bases; junction bases outside the gene matches: 9. CDR1 and CDR2 from the germline V gene are SGHKS and YYEKEE (reference sequence). The CDR3 totals 16 residues. The CDR3 region is CASSPRTGGKGETQYF. In nucleotides, the CDR3 is TGTGCCAGCAGCCCTAGGACAGGGGGCAAGGGAGAGACCCAGTACTTC.

The chain combines TRBV12-3 or TRBV12-4 with TRBJ1-5; D not certain. This CDR3 contains 12 residues. Trimming pared 8 bases from V and 5 bases from J, leaving 10 bases between. Here the CDR3 DNA reads TGTGCCAGCTCGGGGAACGATCAGCCCCAGCATTTT. This codes for CASSGNDQPQHF.

This sequence joins TRBV5-1 and TRBJ1-2; D not resolved. The CDR3 is 14 amino acids. V lost 3 bases to trimming and J lost 13 bases, with 22 bases between them. CDR1 SGHRS and CDR2 YFSETQ come from the germline V gene. In DNA, the CDR3 is TGCGCCAGCAGCTCGGACGGCCAGTCTCTTCGTTCCACCTTC. Translation: CASSSDGQSLRSTF.

A few counts support this clonotype. The chain links TRBV4-1 to TRBJ1-2; no clear D gene. Germline CDR1 reads MGHRA; CDR2 reads YSYEKL. V gave up 5 bases and J gave up 8 bases, with 24 bases separating them. This CDR3 contains 16 residues. This CDR3 reads CASSSPLAAIWYGYTF. CDR3 nucleotides: TGCGCCAGCAGCTCCCCCCTTGCGGCGATCTGGTACGGCTACACCTTC.

This clonotype was observed a handful of times. J is TRBJ2-5 and V is TRBV15; D might be TRBD1 (6 bases). Trimming stripped 1 base from V and 5 bases from J, with 11 bases between. The germline gives CDR1 LNHNV, CDR2 YYDKDF (reference sequence). The CDR3 sequence is 14 residues long. Written as DNA, the CDR3 is TGTGCCACCAGCAGAGTGGGGGCTGGGGAGACCCAGTACTTC. Translation: CATSRVGAGETQYF.

This clonotype appeared many times. The chain couples TRBV4-2 to TRBJ2-3, with 8 bases aligning to TRBD2. Germline V CDR1 and CDR2: LGHNA, YNFKEQ. The CDR3 length is 16 residues. The ends lost 4 bases at V and 3 bases at J; junction bases unmatched: 9. CDR3 in amino acids: CASSRGGSGGTDTQYF. DNA of the CDR3: TGTGCCAGCAGCCGAGGGGGGTCGGGGGGGACAGATACGCAGTATTTT.

The chain joins TRBV4-2 to TRBJ2-1, with TRBD2 identical over 8 bases. CDR3 length equals 14 residues. Germline V gene lookup returns CDR1 LGHNA and CDR2 YNFKEQ. V gave up 6 bases and J gave up 9 bases; unmatched junction bases: 10. CDR3 sequence reads: CASSLGRGSGEQFF. The CDR3 nucleotides are TGTGCCAGCAGTCTCGGGAGGGGTTCGGGTGAGCAGTTCTTC.

This clonotype was detected a few times. This chain uses TRBV5-4 with TRBJ1-1; tentative D call: TRBD1 (6 bases). The germline V gene has CDR1 SGHNT and CDR2 YYREEE (reference sequence). The CDR3 contains 15 residues. V was cut by 0 bases and J by 0 bases, with 9 bases left in between. CDR3 bases: TGTGCCAGCAGCTTGGACCGGACAGTGAACACTGAAGCTTTCTTT. This gives the protein CASSLDRTVNTEAFF.

This clonotype was recorded many times. V gene TRBV5-1 combines with J gene TRBJ2-5; 9 positions agree with TRBD1. There are 14 residues in the CDR3. Unmatched junction bases numbered 8, after V lost 4 bases and J lost 7 bases. The V gene's germline CDR1 is SGHRS and CDR2 YFSETQ. CDR3 loop: CASSLGTGQGTQYF. DNA of the CDR3: TGCGCCAGCAGCCTAGGGACAGGGCAGGGGACCCAGTACTTC.

The genes are TRBV6-1 and TRBJ2-5; D might be TRBD1 (6 bases). Germline V gene data show CDR1 as MNHNS and CDR2 as SASEGT. This CDR3 comprises 13 residues. V was clipped by 7 bases and J by 1 base, with 10 bases between them. CDR3 loop: CASTRTAQETQYF. The CDR3 nucleotides are TGTGCCAGCACGAGGACAGCCCAAGAGACCCAGTACTTC.

This clonotype showed up many times. The chain recombines TRBV6-2 or TRBV6-3 with TRBJ2-3; D is ambiguous. The CDR3 is made up of 14 amino acids. V was pared by 2 bases and J by 4 bases, with 10 bases between. Germline CDR1 reads MNHEY; CDR2 reads SVGEGT. The DNA of the CDR3 is TGTGCCAGCAGTTACCTGGTTTCCGCAGATACGCAGTATTTT. Its translation: CASSYLVSADTQYF.

The CDR3, as DNA: TGTGCCAGCGAGAAAAATCCGAACATTCAGTACTTC. Encoded protein: CASEKNPNIQYF. The gene calls are TRBV28 and TRBJ2-4; no reliable D call. CDR3 length: 12 residues. Germline V gene data show CDR1 as MDHEN and CDR2 as SYDVKM. The V end lost 8 bases, the J end lost 7 bases, and 12 bases lay between the germline ends.

This clonotype was seen repeatedly, ten times or more. V usage is TRBV12-3 or TRBV12-4 and J usage is TRBJ2-1, with 7 bases identical to TRBD1. Trimming removed 5 bases from V and 9 bases from J; junction bases left unmatched: 10. This CDR3 has 14 residues. This CDR3 is CASSSTRKGAEQFF. In DNA form, the CDR3 reads TGTGCCAGCAGTAGTACACGGAAGGGGGCTGAGCAGTTCTTC.

This clonotype was counted a few times. The chain carries TRBV7-2 and TRBJ2-5; 7 positions agree with TRBD2. The CDR3 runs 14 residues. Germline CDR1 is SGHTA and CDR2 is FQGNSA. V shed 1 base and J 5 bases; nucleotides not matched to a gene: 4. CDR3 sequence (DNA): TGTGCCAGCAGCTTAGTGCGGGGGATTGAGACCCAGTACTTC. It specifies CASSLVRGIETQYF.

This clonotype has a count of ten or more. This sequence joins TRBV12-3 or TRBV12-4 and TRBJ2-2, with D maybe TRBD2 (5 bases). This CDR3 is 14 amino acids long. V was shortened by 4 bases and J by 6 bases, with 12 bases between the two germline ends. CDR3 in amino acids: CASSSRARAGELFF. In nucleotides, the CDR3 is TGTGCCAGCAGTTCCCGGGCGAGGGCCGGGGAGCTGTTTTTT.

The chain uses TRBV5-1 and TRBJ1-1; TRBD1 is a possible D gene (5 bases). The V gene's germline CDR1 is SGHRS and CDR2 YFSETQ. Trimming took off 0 bases at V and 4 bases at J, with 10 bases between the two ends. The CDR3 contains 14 residues. The chain's CDR3 is CASSLVLGGTEAFF. The CDR3, as DNA: TGCGCCAGCAGCTTGGTACTGGGGGGCACTGAAGCTTTCTTT. Full variable domain (missing parts from reference TRBV5-1 and TRBJ1-1): KAGVTQTPRYLIKTRGQQVTLSCSPISGHRSVSWYQQTPGQGLQFLFEYFSETQRNKGNFPGRFSGRQFSNSRSEMNVSTLELGDSALYLCASSLVLGGTEAFFGQGTRLTVV.

V gene TRBV12-3 or TRBV12-4 combines with J gene TRBJ1-1; D unresolved. The V end lost 3 bases, the J end lost 1 base, and 9 bases lay between the germline ends. The CDR3 spans 14 residues. The CDR3: CASSFRRTNTEAFF. CDR3 in DNA: TGTGCCAGCAGTTTTCGCAGAACGAACACTGAAGCTTTCTTT.

A few counts support this clonotype. V gene TRBV5-6 combines with J gene TRBJ2-1; the D gene is possibly TRBD1 (6 bases). V lost 2 bases, J lost 0 bases, and 12 bases lay in between. CDR1 is SGHDT and CDR2 is YYEEEE in the germline V gene. The CDR3 spans 16 residues. The CDR3 DNA reads as TGTGCCAGCAGCTTAACAGGGATCAGCTCCTACAATGAGCAGTTCTTC. It translates to CASSLTGISSYNEQFF.

This clonotype has more than one count but fewer than ten. The chain employs TRBV7-9 and TRBJ1-2; TRBD1 agrees at 9 bases. CDR1 and CDR2 (germline): SEHNR, FQNEAQ (reference sequence). The trim removed 2 bases at V and 2 bases at J, leaving 9 bases unmatched. This CDR3 contains 17 residues. The CDR3, as DNA: TGTGCCAGCAGCTTATCGTACGATGACAGGGGGAACTATGGCTACACCTTC. It codes for CASSLSYDDRGNYGYTF.